One and the same sample provided the 28 T cell receptor beta chains below, sequenced in a study of T cell responses to AZD1222 COVID-19 vaccine. Here immunoSEQ multiplex PCR was the method, and the copy in TCRdb shows in-frame clones only, minus some. This sample has under 130,000 clones, with roughly 82% found just once. The starting material was peripheral blood, obtained on day 0 of AZD1222 vaccination. Receptors were obtained from an adult in good health.

This sequence joins TRBV11-2 and TRBJ2-3, with TRBD1 as a possible D gene (6 bases). The CDR3 extends over 14 amino acids. V was pared by 3 bases and J by 6 bases, with 13 bases between. Germline CDR1 and CDR2: SGHAT and FQNNGV. This CDR3 is CASSLQGYRDTQYF. The DNA of the CDR3 is TGTGCCAGCAGCTTGCAGGGGTATCGGGATACGCAGTATTTT.

The table lists this clone with a count of one. The CDR3 reads CASSYLTGELFF. The CDR3 DNA sequence: TGTGCCAGCAGTTACCTAACCGGGGAGCTGTTTTTT. The chain couples TRBV6-6 to TRBJ2-2, with D unresolved. Trimming took 2 bases from V and 5 from J, leaving 3 bases between them. The CDR3 sequence is 12 residues long. Germline V gives CDR1 MNHNY, CDR2 SVGAGI (reference sequence).

J is TRBJ2-1 and V is TRBV5-4; 9 nucleotides align to TRBD2. This CDR3 spans 16 amino acids. V lost 5 bases to trimming and J lost 2 bases; unmatched junction nucleotides: 8. Germline V gene lookup returns CDR1 SGHNT and CDR2 YYREEE (reference sequence). This CDR3 is CASRSPAGGPYNEQFF. The CDR3 coding sequence is TGTGCCAGCAGAAGTCCGGCGGGGGGGCCCTACAATGAGCAGTTCTTC.

V and J are TRBV30 and TRBJ2-3; tentative D call: TRBD1 (7 bases). Deletions cut 3 bases from V and 4 bases from J, with 14 bases between. This CDR3 has 14 residues. Germline loops: CDR1 GTSNPN, CDR2 SVGIG (reference sequence). CDR3 residues: CAWRYRGGADTQYF. The DNA of the CDR3 is TGTGCCTGGAGATACAGGGGAGGTGCAGATACGCAGTATTTT. The entire variable domain, with the rest obtained from reference TRBV30 and TRBJ2-3, is as follows: SQTIHQWPATLVQPVGSPLSLECTVEGTSNPNLYWYRQAAGRGLQLLFYSVGIGQISSEVPQNLSASRPQDRQFILSSKKLLLSDSGFYLCAWRYRGGADTQYFGPGTRLTVL.

The V gene is TRBV28, the J gene TRBJ1-2, with D tentatively TRBD1 (5 bases). The germline CDR1 and CDR2 sequences are MDHEN and SYDVKM. Trimming removed 0 bases from V and 9 bases from J, with 5 bases in between. The CDR3 extends over 11 amino acids. DNA for the CDR3: TGTGCCAGCAGTTTATGGGACAGCTACACCTTC. The encoded protein is CASSLWDSYTF.

The CDR3: CASSTGGGTEAFF. The CDR3 coding sequence is TGTGCCAGTAGTACAGGGGGCGGCACTGAAGCTTTCTTT. V is TRBV19 and J is TRBJ1-1; 8 bases fit TRBD1. Germline CDR1 is LNHDA and CDR2 is SQIVND (reference sequence). The CDR3 sequence is 13 residues long. Trimming at V came to 4 bases and at J to 4 bases, leaving 2 bases not matched to a gene.

The chain carries TRBV2 and TRBJ1-3; D may be TRBD1 (5 bases). V was cut by 3 bases and J by 3 bases, with 9 bases left in between. The length of the CDR3 is 14 residues. CDR1 and CDR2 from the germline V gene are SNHLY and FYNNEI. In nucleotides, the CDR3 is TGTGCCAGCAGTGATCAGGGCCTTGGAAACACCATATATTTT. This encodes CASSDQGLGNTIYF.

The rearrangement links TRBV6-2 or TRBV6-3 to TRBJ1-5; no clear D. The CDR3 is 13 residues long. The V gene lost 6 bases and the J gene lost 7 bases, with 13 bases spanning the gap. CDR1 MNHEY and CDR2 SVGEGT come from the germline V gene. The CDR3 loop is CASSTAIWQPQHF. The CDR3 DNA sequence: TGTGCCAGCAGCACAGCGATATGGCAGCCCCAGCATTTT.

This clone has only a few counts. This sequence joins TRBV6-1 and TRBJ2-1; D tentatively fits TRBD1 or TRBD2 (5 bases each). Looked up from germline, CDR1 is MNHNS and CDR2 is SASEGT. This CDR3 contains 16 residues. Trimming stripped 1 base from V and 0 bases from J, with 10 bases between. The CDR3 DNA reads TGTGCCAGCAGTGAAGAATGGGGGATCTCCTACAATGAGCAGTTCTTC. Protein product: CASSEEWGISYNEQFF.

The CDR3 sequence: CAISGDRSSPLHF. CDR3 sequence (DNA): TGTGCCATCAGTGGCGACAGGAGCTCACCCCTCCACTTT. The chain employs TRBV10-3 and TRBJ1-6; D may be TRBD1 (6 bases). The germline gives CDR1 ENHRY, CDR2 SYGVKD. V was shortened by 4 bases and J by 10 bases, with 11 bases between the two germline ends. CDR3 length: 13 amino acids.

The chain joins TRBV4-3 to TRBJ1-2; D may be TRBD1 (6 bases). This CDR3 has 13 amino acids. V lost 4 bases to trimming and J lost 8 bases, with 14 bases between them. Germline V gene sequence: CDR1 LGHNA, CDR2 YSLEER. The CDR3 DNA reads TGCGCCAGCAGCCTATGGGGGCAGGGAGGCTACACCTTC. Translating it yields CASSLWGQGGYTF.

The rearrangement joins TRBV11-2 to TRBJ2-1, with TRBD1 matching over 11 bases. Losses at the gene ends were 5 bases for V and 9 bases for J; bases not matched to a gene: 6. Germline loops: CDR1 SGHAT, CDR2 FQNNGV. The CDR3 extends over 14 amino acids. The CDR3 here is CASSPGQGVSEQFF. The CDR3 DNA is TGTGCCAGCAGCCCGGGACAGGGGGTCAGTGAGCAGTTCTTC.

The chain couples TRBV7-2 to TRBJ2-5; D is uncertain. This CDR3 has 14 amino acids. Per germline, CDR1 SGHTA and CDR2 FQGNSA. The ends were cut back, 2 bases at V and 1 base at J, with 8 bases in the middle. The CDR3 nucleotides are TGTGCCAGCAGCTTATCTAACATCCAAGAGACCCAGTACTTC. This translates into CASSLSNIQETQYF.

V and J are TRBV7-2 and TRBJ1-1; tentative D call: TRBD1 (6 bases). V was pared by 6 bases and J by 5 bases, with 16 bases between. Germline CDR1 SGHTA, CDR2 FQGNSA. The CDR3 sequence is 14 residues long. CDR3 sequence reads: CASRPDRRVTEAFF. CDR3 nucleotide sequence: TGTGCCAGCAGACCGGACAGACGGGTAACTGAAGCTTTCTTT.

This chain joins TRBV10-1 and TRBJ1-2, with 7 bases fitting TRBD1. This CDR3 spans 15 amino acids. With 3 bases clipped from V and 7 bases from J, the junction kept 11 bases outside the gene matches. The germline V gene encodes CDR1 WNHNN and CDR2 SYGVQD (reference sequence). The DNA of the CDR3 is TGCGCCAGCAGTGACCCGGAGGGGGCGCATCGTGGCTACACCTTC. Translating it yields CASSDPEGAHRGYTF.

The chain has TRBV7-2 and TRBJ2-1; D is unclear. The germline V and J ends were trimmed by 1 base and 6 bases, with 7 bases remaining between them. Per the germline V gene, CDR1 is SGHTA and CDR2 is FQGNSA. The CDR3 runs 13 residues. The DNA of the CDR3 is TGTGCCAGCAGCTTAGGTAGATTCAATGAGCAGTTCTTC. This encodes CASSLGRFNEQFF. Drawing the rest from reference TRBV7-2 and TRBJ2-1, the complete variable domain is GAGVSQSPSNKVTEKGKDVELRCDPISGHTALYWYRQSLGQGLEFLIYFQGNSAPDKSGLPSDRFSAERTGGSVSTLTIQRTQQEDSAVYLCASSLGRFNEQFFGPGTRLTVL.

This chain joins TRBV5-4 and TRBJ2-3; D tentatively fits TRBD1 or TRBD2 (5 bases each). The germline CDR1 and CDR2 sequences are SGHNT and YYREEE (reference sequence). V was pared by 3 bases and J by 1 base, with 15 bases between. The CDR3 runs 16 residues. CDR3 loop: CASSSSGGRRTDTQYF. The CDR3 region has the DNA TGTGCCAGCAGCTCCAGTGGGGGACGGCGCACAGATACGCAGTATTTT. Using reference TRBV5-4 and TRBJ2-3 for the parts outside the CDR3, the full variable domain is ETGVTQSPTHLIKTRGQQVTLRCSSQSGHNTVSWYQQALGQGPQFIFQYYREEENGRGNFPPRFSGLQFPNYSSELNVNALELDDSALYLCASSSSGGRRTDTQYFGPGTRLTVL.

This clone was recorded once. Within the sample, other DNA sequences also encode this same CDR3. In DNA form, the CDR3 reads TGTGCCAGCTCCCCTGCGGTGAACACTGAAGCTTTCTTT. Amino acid sequence: CASSPAVNTEAFF. The chain combines TRBV18 with TRBJ1-1; D remains unclear. With 6 bases removed from V and 0 bases from J, the gap between germline ends came to 8 bases. CDR1 and CDR2 (germline): KGHSH, LQKENI. This CDR3 contains 13 residues.

The table lists this clone with a few counts. The genes are TRBV15 and TRBJ2-1; TRBD2 aligns across 9 bases. Germline-derived CDR1 and CDR2 are LNHNV and YYDKDF (reference sequence). The CDR3 has 13 amino acids. Trimming took 8 bases from V and 9 from J; bases not matched to a gene: 8. CDR3 DNA sequence: TGTGCCACCCGGGCGGGGGGGCCCGGTGAGCAGTTCTTC. Protein: CATRAGGPGEQFF.

This chain uses TRBV11-3 with TRBJ2-2; D is ambiguous. CDR1 and CDR2 from the germline V gene are SGHNT and YENEEA. The CDR3 loop spans 14 amino acids. Trimming shortened V by 3 bases and J by 2 bases, and 7 bases separated the two germline ends. CDR3 amino acids: CASSFADNTGELFF. As DNA, the CDR3 is TGTGCCAGCAGCTTTGCGGATAACACCGGGGAGCTGTTTTTT.

The chain uses TRBV6-1 and TRBJ2-7, with D possibly TRBD2 on 5 matching bases. From germline, CDR1 is MNHNS and CDR2 SASEGT. The CDR3 runs 16 residues. Trimming shortened V by 1 base and J by 11 bases, and 24 bases separated the two germline ends. Here the CDR3 DNA reads TGTGCCAGCAGTGAAGACACCGGAGAGGATCCTGTGAGGGAGTACTTC. Translation: CASSEDTGEDPVREYF.

The gene calls are TRBV19 and TRBJ2-7; TRBD1 might be the D (6 bases). Germline values: CDR1 LNHDA, CDR2 SQIVND (reference sequence). CDR3 length equals 14 residues. The V and J ends lost 3 bases and 3 bases respectively, with 12 bases between them. The CDR3 DNA reads TGTGCCAGTAGTATTACAGGGTCAATCTACGAGCAGTACTTC. As protein: CASSITGSIYEQYF.

The V call is TRBV5-6, the J call TRBJ1-2, with D tentatively TRBD1 (5 bases). The CDR3 is made up of 16 amino acids. Germline V gives CDR1 SGHDT, CDR2 YYEEEE. Trimming shortened V by 4 bases and J by 4 bases, and 20 bases separated the two germline ends. The CDR3 nucleotides are TGTGCCAGCAGCACGACGGGGCAGGGTGGGGTCTATGGCTACACCTTC. This codes for CASSTTGQGGVYGYTF.

There are a few counts of this clone. J is TRBJ1-2 and V is TRBV27; possible D gene TRBD1, 5 bases. Germline values: CDR1 MNHEY, CDR2 SMNVEV (reference sequence). Trimming cost V 0 bases and J 7 bases, with 12 bases left between them. The CDR3 consists of 14 residues. The CDR3 reads CASSLSWGSGGYTF. The CDR3 nucleotides are TGTGCCAGCAGTTTATCGTGGGGGAGTGGTGGCTACACCTTC.

V is TRBV24-1 and J is TRBJ2-1; TRBD2 agrees at 13 bases. The CDR3 runs 16 residues. The V segment lost 4 bases and the J segment 7 bases; nucleotides outside the gene matches: 6. Germline assignment: CDR1 KGHDR and CDR2 SFDVKD. This chain's CDR3 is CATSDPTSGGANEQFF. In DNA, the CDR3 is TGTGCCACCAGTGACCCCACTAGCGGGGGGGCGAATGAGCAGTTCTTC.

This chain joins TRBV10-1 and TRBJ2-3, with 10 positions matching TRBD2. Unmatched junction bases numbered 14, after V lost 3 bases and J lost 2 bases. Germline V gene data show CDR1 as WNHNN and CDR2 as SYGVQD (reference sequence). CDR3 length: 19 residues. As DNA, the CDR3 is TGCGCCAGCAGTGATCCCTTTTTTAGCGGGGGGAACTTCACAGATACGCAGTATTTT. Translating it yields CASSDPFFSGGNFTDTQYF.

The gene calls are TRBV12-5 and TRBJ2-3; TRBD2 agrees at 9 bases. Germline-derived CDR1 and CDR2 are LGHNT and FRNRAP. After removal of 2 bases from V and 3 bases from J, the junction contained 9 bases not matched to a gene. The CDR3 has 17 amino acids. The CDR3 nucleotides are TGTGCTAGTGGTTTGTCCGGCGGCGGGGGGGTAACAGATACGCAGTATTTT. Translated: CASGLSGGGGVTDTQYF.

The rearrangement joins TRBV25-1 to TRBJ2-1; TRBD1 agrees at 8 bases. The CDR3 extends over 15 amino acids. V was pared by 5 bases and J by 4 bases, with 7 bases of the junction left unmatched. Germline assignment: CDR1 MGHDK and CDR2 SYGVNS. CDR3 residues: CASSRAGGEYNEQFF. CDR3 in DNA: TGTGCCAGCAGTAGGGCAGGGGGCGAATACAATGAGCAGTTCTTC.